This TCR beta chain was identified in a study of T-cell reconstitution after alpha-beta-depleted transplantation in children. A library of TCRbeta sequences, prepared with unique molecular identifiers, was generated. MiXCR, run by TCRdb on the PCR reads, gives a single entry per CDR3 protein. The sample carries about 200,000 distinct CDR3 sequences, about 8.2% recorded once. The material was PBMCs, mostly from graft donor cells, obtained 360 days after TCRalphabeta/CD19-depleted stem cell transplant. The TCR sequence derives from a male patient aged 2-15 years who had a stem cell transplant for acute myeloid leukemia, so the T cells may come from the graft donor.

Here the CDR3 reads CSANGLAGQETQYF. For the CDR3, the DNA is TGCAGTGCCAACGGACTAGCGGGACAAGAGACCCAGTACTTC. The chain has TRBV20-1 and TRBJ2-5, with TRBD2 identical over 12 bases. V was pared by 6 bases and J by 2 bases, with 4 bases of the junction left unmatched. The CDR3 totals 14 residues. The germline V gene has CDR1 DFQATT and CDR2 SNEGSKA (reference sequence).